The clone carrying this T cell receptor beta chain has just one count. Its antigen remains unknown. This entry comes from a study of graft-versus-host responses after intestinal transplantation. About the research overall: The transplants performed in recipients were multivisceral, liver-intestinal, or isolated intestinal.

Profiled with immunoSEQ multiplex PCR; TCRdb holds only in-frame clones, not every one. The sample has about 97,000 clones, 91% seen once. The origin of this receptor is a human donor who was the organ donor for an intestinal transplant. The sequenced sample was unstimulated CD4+ T cells sorted from spleen or lymph node cells, obtained before transplant.

The chain's CDR3 is CASSQGIGQGLEQYF. CDR3 coding DNA: TGTGCCAGCAGCCAAGGGATCGGGCAGGGCCTCGAGCAGTACTTC. This chain connects TRBV5-4 to TRBJ2-7, with a possible D match to TRBD1 (5 bases). The germline V gene encodes CDR1 SGHNT and CDR2 YYREEE (reference sequence). Trimming cost V 4 bases and J 6 bases, with 20 bases left between them. CDR3 size: 15 residues.